This T cell receptor (beta chain) was identified in a study of T cells in Graves' hyperthyroidism and ophthalmopathy (dated by TCRdb to about 2019). Study-wide context: Peripheral blood samples were taken at initial diagnosis, before any treatment was given. A discovery cohort of roughly 100 patients, fewer than 50 with Graves' ophthalmopathy and approximately 60 with stable Graves' hyperthyroidism, was used to find distinguishing TCR V-J signatures. Whether ophthalmopathy could be predicted prospectively was tested in an independent validation cohort made up of under 20 hyperthyroidism patients plus 17 patients who later progressed to ophthalmopathy. The roughly 90 discovery patients were divided at random into training and test sets in a 7:3 ratio. Thyroid tissue and blood T-cell repertoires from about 6 Graves' hyperthyroidism patients were also compared in the study. After sampling, hyperthyroidism patients received methimazole starting at 30 mg daily, and ophthalmopathy patients received high-dose intravenous methylprednisolone. The paper reports TCR Vbeta CDR3 sequencing of approximately 140 peripheral blood samples: 43 ophthalmopathy, under 85 hyperthyroidism and some 17 progressor patients. Results and caveats for the whole study, not just this receptor: Most expanded thyroid clonotypes (frequency above 0.001) were also detected in blood, suggesting blood repertoires may reflect thyroid immune responses. In validation, progression to ophthalmopathy was predicted by the model with roughly 69% sensitivity and just over 72% specificity, a median of approximately 6.5 months before onset. A model built on a 13 V-J signature distinguished ophthalmopathy from stable hyperthyroidism, reaching approximately 89% sensitivity and about 81% specificity in cross-validation and 80%/75% in testing. No statistical method was used to fix the sample size in advance, and group allocation was not hidden from the investigators.

The TCR beta CDR3 regions were amplified from RNA transcripts. For the first round of RT-PCR on the TCR CDR3, the HTBI primer set was used together with the Qiagen OneStep RT-PCR kit. Libraries were constructed in a second round of multiplex PCR, after which size selection and purification were performed. The libraries were sequenced on an Illumina HiSeq2000 using paired-end 100 bp reads. In the original analysis: SOAPnuke was used to process the raw data, throwing out any read that contained adapters or uncalled bases, had a mean Phred below 15, or lacked an exact constant-primer or identifier match. COPE v1.2.5 was used to merge high-quality paired reads, and clonotypes were defined as unique nucleotide sequences. Clonotypes were aligned to IMGT TRBV, TRBD and TRBJ reference segments using MiTCR v1.1. The analysis included only V-J combinations with a frequency above 0.0001, which together covered approximately 99% of the repertoires. The TCS score was defined as the ratio of F50 (clonal expansion) to E x V (chaos), calculated using BLOSUM62-based TCRdist between CDR3 peptides within each V-J. Welch's t-statistics and random forest reduced approximately 520 V-J features to about 13, which were used in a naive Bayes classifier (R e1071). TCRdb reworked the public reads: Q25 trimming with fastp, MiXCR clone assembly, productive beta chains retained. Rows are combined by CDR3 protein, so each entry shows the most common genes and DNA. The V and J calls come from TCRdb's annotation, not from the publication. The sample has around 300,000 distinct CDR3 sequences on record, about 15% of them singletons. Of the sample, about 22% is held by the ten largest clones.

As for this clonotype: Its specific antigen is unknown. A much larger clone sits a single nucleotide away, making a read error possible.

A patient counted as having stable Graves' hyperthyroidism if no progression to ophthalmopathy occurred over 18 months of follow-up. Hyperthyroidism patients were aged 18 to 65 years and newly diagnosed, with disease duration of less than 2 months. Any patient with an uncontrolled infection, another autoimmune disease, pregnancy or lactation was excluded. Diagnoses were based on clinical symptoms, serum thyroxine and TRAb, thyroid ultrasound and orbital computed tomography. PBMCs were isolated from about 9 ml of fresh peripheral blood by Ficoll-Paque density gradient centrifugation. Trizol reagent was used to extract total RNA, and RNA quality was then checked on an Agilent 2100 Bioanalyzer. The TCR was taken from a woman aged 30 to 39 with Graves' hyperthyroidism. What was sequenced was blood.

The CDR3 region has the sequence CAWSELRTNTEAFF. The DNA sequence follows: TGTGCCTGGAGTGAATTGAGGACGAACACTGAAGCTTTCTTT. The V gene is TRBV30 and the J gene is TRBJ1-1; the D gene is unclear. Spanning cysteine to phenylalanine, the CDR3 consists of 14 amino acids. Kept here is only the CDR3 DNA, which spans 42 bases and is read in frame from base 1. CDR1 and CDR2, per the germline V gene (reference sequence), are GTSNPN and SVGIG. V was cut back by 1 base and J by 1 base, leaving a gap of 10 bases between them.